This entry lists 27 T cell receptor beta chains sequenced from one sample in a study of CD8 T cells in Susac syndrome. RNA totalling 0.5 to 1 ug underwent reverse transcription with random hexamers. Via MiXCR, TCRdb re-called the immunoSEQ multiplex PCR reads, giving one row per CDR3 protein. There are 130,000 to 150,000 distinct CDR3 sequences in the sample; approximately 94% occur only once, and more than 0.065% lies in the top ten. The specimen was CD4+ T cells from PBMCs. The receptors stem from a human donor in good health.

The chain joins TRBV20-1 to TRBJ2-7, with D unresolved. CDR1 and CDR2 (germline): DFQATT, SNEGSKA (reference sequence). The CDR3 runs 13 residues. V lost 5 bases and J 0 bases, leaving 11 bases between the germline ends. This CDR3 reads CSAPKASSYEQYF. The CDR3 coding sequence is TGCAGTGCTCCAAAGGCCTCCTCCTACGAGCAGTACTTC.

This clonotype was seen just once. The chain couples TRBV5-6 to TRBJ2-5; D call uncertain. With 4 bases removed from V and 5 bases from J, the gap between germline ends came to 9 bases. CDR1 is SGHDT, CDR2 YYEEEE, per germline. CDR3 length equals 12 residues. CDR3 protein: CASSHPPETQYF. The CDR3 region has the DNA TGTGCCAGCAGCCATCCGCCGGAGACCCAGTACTTC.

V usage is TRBV30 and J usage is TRBJ1-5; D remains unclear. This CDR3 spans 14 amino acids. Trimming pared 0 bases from V and 4 bases from J, leaving 10 bases between. Germline loops: CDR1 GTSNPN, CDR2 SVGIG (reference sequence). The CDR3 DNA reads TGTGCCTGGAGTGTAGGAGGGATGAATCAGCCCCAGCATTTT. This sequence encodes CAWSVGGMNQPQHF.

The rearrangement joins TRBV6-2 or TRBV6-3 to TRBJ2-7, with 9 bases that match TRBD1. V gave up 5 bases and J gave up 3 bases; unmatched junction bases: 17. Germline V gives CDR1 MNHEY, CDR2 SVGEGT. The CDR3 spans 18 residues. In DNA form, the CDR3 reads TGTGCCAGCAGTCCCTCGGCCCCACACACAGGGGGCGGCTACGAGCAGTACTTC. Protein product: CASSPSAPHTGGGYEQYF.

The V and J genes are TRBV12-3 or TRBV12-4 and TRBJ1-1, with a weak D call TRBD1 (6 bases). Trimming shortened V by 3 bases and J by 3 bases, and 14 bases separated the two germline ends. This CDR3 comprises 15 residues. The DNA for the CDR3 is TGTGCCAGCAGTTTCGGGGGCGGCAGGTACACTGAAGCTTTCTTT. The encoded protein is CASSFGGGRYTEAFF.

V usage is TRBV12-3 or TRBV12-4 and J usage is TRBJ1-2; TRBD1 matches 8 bases. The CDR3 runs 14 residues. V was pared by 6 bases and J by 4 bases, with 7 bases of the junction left unmatched. CDR3 DNA: TGTGCCAGCAGACCGGGACAGGACCTCTATGGCTACACCTTC. This gives the protein CASRPGQDLYGYTF.

This chain connects TRBV20-1 to TRBJ1-4; the D gene is possibly TRBD1 (5 bases). The CDR3 has 14 residues. V was clipped by 7 bases and J by 3 bases, with 15 bases between them. Germline assignment: CDR1 DFQATT and CDR2 SNEGSKA (reference sequence). The CDR3 spells CSVLTGASNEKLFF. The CDR3 nucleotides read TGCAGTGTTTTAACAGGTGCCTCTAATGAAAAACTGTTTTTT.

Comment on this clonotype: The germline gene is not matched at one end of the junction; a read error may be the cause. The chain has TRBV24-1 and TRBJ2-7, with D possibly matching TRBD1 (6 bases). The CDR3 is made up of 12 amino acids. Germline lookup yields CDR1 KGHDR and CDR2 SFDVKD. CDR3 loop: CATSDGWGRMDF. The CDR3 DNA sequence: TGTGCCACCAGTGATGGGTGGGGGCGAATGGACTTC.

The chain is built from TRBV29-1 and TRBJ1-2, with 7 bases fitting TRBD1. This CDR3 has 12 amino acids. Trimming at V came to 3 bases and at J to 7 bases, leaving 5 bases not matched to a gene. Germline V gene data show CDR1 as SQVTM and CDR2 as ANQGSEA. DNA for the CDR3: TGCAGCGTTGAGCACCACAGGGGTGGCTACACCTTC. Translation gives CSVEHHRGGYTF.

The rearrangement joins TRBV6-1 to TRBJ2-7; 7 nucleotides align to TRBD1. V lost 11 bases and J lost 2; bases outside the gene matches: 12. Germline V gene sequence: CDR1 MNHNS, CDR2 SASEGT. The CDR3 length is 14 residues. This CDR3 reads CAVLNRGLPYEQYF. The CDR3, as DNA: TGTGCCGTTCTCAACAGGGGTCTCCCCTACGAGCAGTACTTC.

V and J are TRBV11-2 and TRBJ2-1, with TRBD2 matching over 10 bases. V dropped 9 bases and J dropped 7; count of bases not matched to a gene: 15. Germline V gives CDR1 SGHAT, CDR2 FQNNGV. The CDR3 runs 16 residues. CDR3 sequence (DNA): TGTGCCAGTCAGGGAACCCTGGGACTAGCGAGGAATGAGCAGTTCTTC. Protein sequence: CASQGTLGLARNEQFF.

The genes are TRBV20-1 and TRBJ1-4, with TRBD1 identical over 7 bases. The V gene end was trimmed by 0 bases and the J gene end by 4 bases; junction bases not matched to a gene: 8. CDR3 length: 16 residues. Per germline, CDR1 DFQATT and CDR2 SNEGSKA (reference sequence). CDR3 region: CSARDPQTGFNEKLFF. The CDR3 nucleotides are TGCAGTGCTAGAGACCCCCAGACAGGGTTTAATGAAAAACTGTTTTTT.

The chain recombines TRBV7-9 with TRBJ1-1; D is unresolved. Germline V CDR1 and CDR2: SEHNR, FQNEAQ (reference sequence). There are 13 residues in the CDR3. Trimming took off 3 bases at V and 4 bases at J, with 9 bases between the two ends. The CDR3 sequence: CASSFEVGTEAFF. CDR3 coding DNA: TGTGCCAGCAGCTTTGAGGTTGGCACTGAAGCTTTCTTT. The complete variable domain, with remaining parts taken from reference TRBV7-9 and TRBJ1-1, reads DTGVSQNPRHKITKRGQNVTFRCDPISEHNRLYWYRQTLGQGPEFLTYFQNEAQLEKSRLLSDRFSAERPKGSFSTLEIQRTEQGDSAMYLCASSFEVGTEAFFGQGTRLTVV.

This rearrangement joins TRBV3-1 to TRBJ2-7; D gene uncertain. Germline V lookup: CDR1 LGHDT, CDR2 YNNKEL (reference sequence). V was shortened by 5 bases and J by 2 bases, with 4 bases between the two germline ends. The CDR3 loop spans 11 amino acids. The CDR3 DNA sequence: TGTGCCAGCAGCGACACCTACGAGCAGTACTTC. This gives the protein CASSDTYEQYF.

CDR3 sequence reads: CASSLDLPGVGGDTQYF. The CDR3, as DNA: TGTGCCAGCAGTCTGGACCTCCCGGGCGTCGGCGGAGATACGCAGTATTTT. The chain combines TRBV5-4 with TRBJ2-3; D not resolved. The CDR3 sequence is 17 residues long. Germline assignment: CDR1 SGHNT and CDR2 YYREEE (reference sequence). With 5 bases removed from V and 5 bases from J, the gap between germline ends came to 24 bases.

The V gene is TRBV12-3 or TRBV12-4, the J gene TRBJ1-2; perhaps TRBD1 as D (6 bases). This CDR3 contains 13 residues. V was pared by 5 bases and J by 8 bases, with 15 bases between. CDR3 amino acids: CASSPQTGKGYTF. CDR3 nucleotides: TGTGCCAGCAGTCCCCAAACAGGGAAGGGCTACACCTTC.

V gene TRBV5-5 combines with J gene TRBJ1-1; maybe TRBD1 (6 bases). Germline CDR1 reads SGHKS; CDR2 reads YYEKEE (reference sequence). The CDR3 contains 13 residues. The V end was cut by 3 bases, the J end by 9 bases, with 15 bases between. In DNA form, the CDR3 reads TGTGCCAGCAGCTGGGAGCAGGGGCGAAAAGCTTTCTTT. It is translated as CASSWEQGRKAFF.

This clonotype was detected only once. The V and J genes are TRBV18 and TRBJ2-1; 7 bases match TRBD2. CDR1 is KGHSH, CDR2 LQKENI, per germline. The V gene end was trimmed by 6 bases and the J gene end by 0 bases; junction bases not matched to a gene: 8. The CDR3 sequence is 16 residues long. The CDR3 reads CASSTWGGSSYNEQFF. CDR3 in DNA: TGTGCCAGCTCTACCTGGGGCGGGAGCTCCTACAATGAGCAGTTCTTC.

The chain carries TRBV27 and TRBJ1-1; D ambiguous. This CDR3 spans 13 amino acids. Trimming shortened V by 6 bases and J by 6 bases, and 14 bases separated the two germline ends. The germline V gene encodes CDR1 MNHEY and CDR2 SMNVEV (reference sequence). In nucleotides, the CDR3 is TGTGCCAGCAGGGCTGGCGGACGCCCTGAAGCTTTCTTT. Translating gives CASRAGGRPEAFF.

The chain combines TRBV20-1 with TRBJ2-7; TRBD2 matches 9 bases. Germline trimming cut 5 bases from V and 2 bases from J; bases unmatched to any gene: 4. In germline, CDR1 is DFQATT, CDR2 SNEGSKA (reference sequence). The CDR3 extends over 13 amino acids. The CDR3 sequence: CSAVLAGPYEQYF. CDR3 coding DNA: TGCAGTGCTGTACTAGCGGGTCCCTACGAGCAGTACTTC.

This clonotype was observed once. The genes are TRBV5-1 and TRBJ1-1; D perhaps matches TRBD1 (6 bases). Germline V gene lookup returns CDR1 SGHRS and CDR2 YFSETQ. Trimming cost V 0 bases and J 8 bases, with 14 bases left between them. CDR3 length: 14 amino acids. The chain's CDR3 is CASSLETGRAEAFF. DNA of the CDR3: TGCGCCAGCAGCTTGGAGACAGGCCGGGCAGAAGCTTTCTTT.

V and J are TRBV7-9 and TRBJ2-5; 8 bases match TRBD2. V was pared by 3 bases and J by 7 bases, with 7 bases of the junction left unmatched. Germline V CDR1 and CDR2: SEHNR, FQNEAQ (reference sequence). This CDR3 is built from 14 residues. The CDR3 sequence is CASSFGLALGTQYF. CDR3 coding DNA: TGTGCCAGCAGCTTCGGACTAGCCCTAGGGACCCAGTACTTC.

The V gene is TRBV6-2 or TRBV6-3, the J gene TRBJ2-5; 9 positions agree with TRBD2. The ends lost 8 bases at V and 7 bases at J; junction bases unmatched: 11. The germline V gene encodes CDR1 MNHEY and CDR2 SVGEGT. The CDR3 runs to 14 residues. CDR3 nucleotide sequence: TGTGCCAGCCCGACCGACCTAGCGGGGATGACCCAGTACTTC. The encoded protein is CASPTDLAGMTQYF.

The CDR3 DNA reads TGTGCCACCGCCTCCCCGGAACAAGTCACCGGGGAGCTGTTTTTT. Translating it yields CATASPEQVTGELFF. The rearrangement joins TRBV19 to TRBJ2-2; D not certain. CDR1 and CDR2 (germline): LNHDA, SQIVND (reference sequence). The CDR3 sequence is 15 residues long. Between the trimmed V and J ends, which lost 10 bases and 4 bases, there was a span of 19 bases. Variable domain in full (rest from reference TRBV19 and TRBJ2-2): DGGITQSPKYLFRKEGQNVTLSCEQNLNHDAMYWYRQDPGQGLRLIYYSQIVNDFQKGDIAEGYSVSREKKESFPLTVTSAQKNPTAFYLCATASPEQVTGELFFGEGSRLTVL.

This chain links TRBV20-1 with TRBJ2-5, with D unresolved. V was trimmed by 5 bases and J by 5 bases, leaving 15 bases between them. Germline V gene data show CDR1 as DFQATT and CDR2 as SNEGSKA (reference sequence). This CDR3 spans 13 amino acids. CDR3 amino acids: CSAVAVIRETQYF. The CDR3 DNA follows: TGCAGTGCTGTCGCAGTGATTCGGGAGACCCAGTACTTC.

V gene TRBV18 combines with J gene TRBJ2-7; D not resolved. Trimming took 0 bases from V and 3 from J, leaving 9 bases between them. CDR1 is KGHSH, CDR2 LQKENI, per germline. The CDR3 has 14 amino acids. CDR3 sequence: CASSPPANRYEQYF. The CDR3 coding sequence is TGTGCCAGCTCACCACCGGCTAACCGCTACGAGCAGTACTTC.

This clonotype was seen only once. The V call is TRBV18, the J call TRBJ1-1; D unresolved. V was clipped by 3 bases and J by 3 bases, with 11 bases between them. CDR1 is KGHSH and CDR2 is LQKENI in the germline V gene. This CDR3 region has 14 residues. Here the CDR3 DNA reads TGTGCCAGCTCACCGAGGGAAATGTACACTGAAGCTTTCTTT. Amino acids: CASSPREMYTEAFF.